The 5 T cell receptor beta chains below were found in one sample sequenced in a study of vaccination effects on CD4 cells after COVID-19. These TCRs are of unknown antigen specificity. Some clones are missing from TCRdb's copy, which holds only in-frame ones; the method was immunoSEQ multiplex PCR. This sample has under 85,000 clones, with around four fifths found just once. ViraFEST expansion of antigen-specific CD4+ T cells with viral peptide pools preceded sequencing. Around day 10 of culture, CD4+ T cells were separated out. It was two doses of either the BNT162b2 or mRNA-1273 vaccine that participants received. The specimen comprised CD4+ T cells from PBMCs cultured with HCoV-OC43 spike peptides, sampled after COVID-19 vaccination. Subset defined: HCoV-OC43 spike overlapping peptide pool stimulation. The receptors originated from a human donor who received a COVID-19 vaccine.

The V and J genes are TRBV6-2 or TRBV6-3 and TRBJ1-5, with unresolved D. There are 13 residues in the CDR3. Germline CDR1 and CDR2: MNHEY and SVGEGT. With 0 bases removed from V and 4 bases from J, the gap between germline ends came to 4 bases. CDR3 sequence (DNA): TGTGCCAGCAGTTACTCGAAGAATCAGCCCCAGCATTTT. Translating it yields CASSYSKNQPQHF.

The CDR3 loop is CASTDERYNSPLHF. CDR3 nucleotide sequence: TGCGCCAGCACGGACGAGAGGTATAATTCACCCCTCCACTTT. This chain links TRBV5-1 with TRBJ1-6; D remains unclear. This CDR3 is built from 14 residues. Germline assignment: CDR1 SGHRS and CDR2 YFSETQ. The V and J ends lost 6 bases and 4 bases respectively, with 11 bases between them.

V is TRBV5-4 and J is TRBJ2-1; 7 bases line up with TRBD1. CDR1 and CDR2 (germline): SGHNT, YYREEE (reference sequence). V gave up 4 bases and J gave up 9 bases; unmatched junction bases: 7. The CDR3 contains 13 residues. DNA for the CDR3: TGTGCCAGCAGCACCACAGGGGTTGGTGAGCAGTTCTTC. It is translated as CASSTTGVGEQFF.

The rearrangement links TRBV5-4 to TRBJ2-3; a weak D match, TRBD2 (6 bases). This CDR3 region has 14 residues. Germline lookup yields CDR1 SGHNT and CDR2 YYREEE (reference sequence). V lost 3 bases to trimming and J lost 8 bases, with 16 bases between them. Here the CDR3 DNA reads TGTGCCAGCAGCTCGGGACTCGGTGGAGGTACGCAGTATTTT. Translation: CASSSGLGGGTQYF.

The rearrangement links TRBV3-1 (or the pseudogene TRBV3-2) to TRBJ2-3; the D is unclear. The V and J ends lost 4 bases and 10 bases respectively, with 12 bases between them. This CDR3 contains 12 residues. Germline V gene sequence: CDR1 LGHDT, CDR2 YNNKEL (reference sequence). The CDR3 nucleotides read TGTGCCAGCAGCCTAGCCGTTTACCCGCAGTATTTT. Protein: CASSLAVYPQYF.